The present entry profiles one TCR beta chain with its context. Its cognate antigen is unknown. This sample stems from a study of T cell responses to AZD1222 COVID-19 vaccine. Study-wide points: Clonal diversity was possibly underestimated; the donors were predominantly white British and more often female.

Germline CDR1 and CDR2: SGHTA and FQGNSA. Trimming cost V 4 bases and J 8 bases, with 20 bases left between them. This CDR3 contains 15 residues. Second doses were pooled across both intervals (about 4 or about 12 weeks). Sequenced by immunoSEQ multiplex PCR; TCRdb stores in-frame clones only, minus some. Here the sample spans 150,000 to 200,000 clones, 88% being singletons. The receptor was isolated from an adult who received the AZD1222 COVID-19 vaccine. This material consisted of peripheral blood, taken 28 days after the second AZD1222 dose. The V and J genes are TRBV7-2 and TRBJ1-2, with a weak D call TRBD1 (5 bases). CDR3 protein: CASSSNTGTLVGYTF. The CDR3, as DNA: TGTGCCAGCAGCTCTAATACCGGGACCTTAGTCGGCTACACCTTC.